This T cell receptor beta chain was sequenced in a study of cytomegalovirus exposure and HLA in healthy donors. The study's findings and limits: Later analysis suggested most CMV-associated TCR beta chains were HLA-restricted. Information on immune exposure was restricted to one variable (CMV serostatus).

PCR was performed using 60 Vbeta and 13 Jbeta primers. Clones were sequenced by immunoSEQ multiplex PCR, and TCRdb holds only the in-frame ones, with some missing. Of approximately 170,000 clones in the sample, 62% are singletons; the top ten hold around 2.9%. The sample holds a few counts of this clone. The antigen is not known. The source material was PBMCs. This TCR was sampled from a man in his forties or fifties in good health and CMV-seronegative.

This chain's CDR3 is CASSSRLAGSTGELFF. The CDR3 bases are TGTGCCAGCAGCTCCCGGCTGGCGGGTTCCACCGGGGAGCTGTTTTTT. This chain joins TRBV5-4 and TRBJ2-2; tentatively, D is TRBD2 (5 bases). CDR3 size: 16 residues. V lost 3 bases, J lost 4 bases, and 16 bases lay in between. Germline-derived CDR1 and CDR2 are SGHNT and YYREEE (reference sequence).